A selection of T cell receptor beta chains follows, all from one sample in a study of CXCR3-negative and CXCR3-positive naive CD8 T cells. TCRdb re-called the 5' RACE reads and catalogs CDR3 proteins one per entry, DNA excluded. This table lists over 100,000 distinct CDR3 sequences. The sample comprised naive CXCR3+ CD8+ T cells from blood. These receptors were obtained from a human donor in good health. Some clones in this sample may be carry-over from other donors' samples. The CDR3 runs from the conserved cysteine through the conserved F or W. Fields, in order: J gene, V gene, CDR3 protein.

>TRBJ1-5|TRBV27
CASSYSGVNQPQHF
>TRBJ2-7|TRBV7-9
CASSLGLAGKDEQYF
>TRBJ2-5|TRBV20-1
CSARDPGLAQETQYF
>TRBJ2-3|TRBV7-9
CASSPAVGTDTQYF
>TRBJ2-7|TRBV9
CASSPGQVYEQYF
>TRBJ2-7|TRBV10-3
CAISPTSGWNIF
>TRBJ2-5|TRBV12-3/TRBV12-4
CASSFAGSIARETQYF
>TRBJ2-7|TRBV2
CASSENFARLAGIYEQYF
>TRBJ2-3|TRBV4-2
CASSQVVGETETDTQYF
>TRBJ2-7|TRBV12-3/TRBV12-4
CASSWVYEQYF
>TRBJ1-1|TRBV11-1
CASSFSGQGVTEAFF
>TRBJ2-3|TRBV4-1
CASSQEDRVSTDTQYF
>TRBJ2-7|TRBV6-5
CASSYSRTLELYF
>TRBJ2-7|TRBV27
CASSFGTGYYEQYF
>TRBJ2-7|TRBV29-1
CSVEDMGNEQYF
>TRBJ2-7|TRBV11-2
CASISPSGVGEQYF
>TRBJ2-7|TRBV7-9
CASTGVQVYEQYF
>TRBJ2-7|TRBV7-2
CASSFGGGGEQYF
>TRBJ2-1|TRBV7-3
CASSLVRQGRNEQFF
>TRBJ2-1|TRBV28
CASRPPGLAGDGSYNEQFF
>TRBJ1-1|TRBV10-1
CASSLRQDTEAFF
>TRBJ2-5|TRBV29-1
CSVEPAGEGETQYF
>TRBJ2-1|TRBV5-1
CASSPPGDNEQFF
>TRBJ2-5|TRBV25-1
CASQPGQETQYF
>TRBJ1-1|TRBV29-1
CSVVSGEIEAFF
>TRBJ2-3|TRBV24-1
CATSDPGSGASTDTQYF
>TRBJ2-1|TRBV30
CAWNGRDGYNEQFF
>TRBJ2-7|TRBV29-1
CSVELVGTGNYEQYF
>TRBJ2-1|TRBV20-1
CSARDLRGVGNEQFF
>TRBJ2-2|TRBV15
CATSSGSIRGLVGAGELFF
>TRBJ2-6|TRBV28
CASSLNHGSGANVLTF
>TRBJ2-7|TRBV29-1
CSVERGSYEQYF
>TRBJ2-7|TRBV2
CASSEARTGFSYEQYF